The rows below give T cell receptor beta chains drawn from one sample of a study of T cells in Graves' hyperthyroidism and ophthalmopathy. One entry per CDR3 protein, called by TCRdb with MiXCR from the multiplex PCR reads. Here the sample spans more than 500,000 distinct CDR3 sequences, around 15% being singletons. Sequencing input: blood. All receptors derive from a woman aged 25 to 39 with Graves' ophthalmopathy. Both conserved end residues are part of each CDR3. The order of the fields is clone size, D gene, CDR3 length, V gene, J gene, CDR3 DNA, CDR3 protein. The D gene is left open where the match is weak. Expanded clones get a size class; other rows say once, few or many, or leave the size out.

many,TRBD1,16,TRBV19,TRBJ1-1,TGTGCCAGTTCCCGACAGGGGGCCGCCGGGAACACTGAAGCTTTCTTT,CASSRQGAAGNTEAFF
.,.,17,TRBV7-2,TRBJ1-2,TGTGCCAGCAGCTTATTCACGTCCCTCCTTCTTAACTATGGCTACACCTTC,CASSLFTSLLLNYGYTF
.,TRBD2,14,TRBV20-1,TRBJ2-2,TGCAGTGCCGGAAGACTAGCAGACACCGGGGAGCTGTTTTTT,CSAGRLADTGELFF
few,TRBD2,15,TRBV6-5,TRBJ2-7,TGTGCCAGCAGTTACGGGGGGGGGATCTCCTACGAGCAGTACTTC,CASSYGGGISYEQYF
.,.,13,TRBV12-3/TRBV12-4,TRBJ1-6,TGTGCCAGCAGTTTATTATCCGATTCACCCCTCCACTTT,CASSLLSDSPLHF
many,.,14,TRBV5-5,TRBJ2-5,TGTGCCAGCAGCTTCTCGGATTACCAAGAGACCCAGTACTTC,CASSFSDYQETQYF
once,TRBD2,14,TRBV11-2,TRBJ2-7,TGTGCCAGCAGCTGGAGCGGGAACTCCTACGAGCAGTACTTC,CASSWSGNSYEQYF
few,TRBD2,16,TRBV12-3/TRBV12-4,TRBJ2-1,TGTGCCAGCAGTTTTCCTCTCCGGGAGGGCCGGTATGAGCAGTTCTTC,CASSFPLREGRYEQFF
few,.,13,TRBV20-1,TRBJ2-1,TGCAGTGCTAGAGATCTTCTTCGCAATGAGCAGTTCTTC,CSARDLLRNEQFF
few,.,14,TRBV12-3/TRBV12-4,TRBJ2-7,TGTGCCAGCAGTTTTGAGACCGGCTCCTACGAGCAGTACTTC,CASSFETGSYEQYF
.,TRBD2,17,TRBV6-2/TRBV6-3,TRBJ2-1,TGTGCCAGCAGTTACACTAGCGGGAGGGCCGCTTACAATGAGCAGTTCTTC,CASSYTSGRAAYNEQFF
few,.,15,TRBV9,TRBJ2-7,TGTGCCAGCAGCGGGTGGGTAGCGGACGCCAAGGAGCAGTACTTC,CASSGWVADAKEQYF
few,TRBD2,17,TRBV28,TRBJ2-1,TGTGCCAGCAGTCCCTACTACTCTAGCGGGAGGGTGGGTGAGCAGTTCTTC,CASSPYYSSGRVGEQFF
.,.,13,TRBV30,TRBJ2-7,TGTGCCTGGAAGGATCTCCTCGGCTACGAGCAGTACTTC,CAWKDLLGYEQYF
.,.,12,TRBV19,TRBJ2-1,TGTGCCAGTAGTATAGGGAGGGATGAGCAGTTCTTC,CASSIGRDEQFF
many,.,12,TRBV6-1,TRBJ1-2,TGTGCCAGATCAAGGGAGTCCTATGGCTACACCTTC,CARSRESYGYTF
.,.,13,TRBV9,TRBJ2-7,TGTGCCAGCAGCGTAGGGGTAAGGAACGAGCAGTACTTC,CASSVGVRNEQYF
many,.,13,TRBV5-1,TRBJ2-7,TGCGCCAGCAGCTTAATGACTGTTCCCGAGCAGTACTTC,CASSLMTVPEQYF
.,TRBD2,15,TRBV4-1,TRBJ2-7,TGCGCCAGCAGCCAGGAACGGGAGGGGGCCTACGAGCAGTACTTC,CASSQEREGAYEQYF
few,.,14,TRBV9,TRBJ2-4,TGTGCCAGCAGCGCGCACCGGATGGACGGCATTCAGTACTTC,CASSAHRMDGIQYF
.,.,12,TRBV6-2/TRBV6-3,TRBJ1-1,TGTGCCAGCCAGACAGGAAACACTGAAGCTTTCTTT,CASQTGNTEAFF
many,TRBD1,14,TRBV28,TRBJ2-7,TGTGCCAGCAGCCCTCGGACAGGGGGGTACGAGCAGTACTTC,CASSPRTGGYEQYF
few,.,12,TRBV20-1,TRBJ2-1,TGCAGTGCTAGAGGAGCGGACACTGAGCAGTTCTTC,CSARGADTEQFF
many,.,15,TRBV4-1,TRBJ2-2,TGCGCCAGCAGCCAACCTTTGAGGGGGTTCGGGGAGCTGTTTTTT,CASSQPLRGFGELFF
many,TRBD1,15,TRBV12-3/TRBV12-4,TRBJ1-1,TGTGCCAGCAGTTTGTTGGGGACAGGGCCGACTGAAGCTTTCTTT,CASSLLGTGPTEAFF
many,TRBD1,16,TRBV13,TRBJ2-1,TGTGCCAGCAGCTCGTCCGGGACAGGGGGCGGGAATGAGCAGTTCTTC,CASSSSGTGGGNEQFF
many,TRBD1,14,TRBV12-3/TRBV12-4,TRBJ2-7,TGTGCCAGCAGTGCAGGGGGCCCCTCCTACGAGCAGTACTTC,CASSAGGPSYEQYF
.,.,14,TRBV6-2/TRBV6-3,TRBJ1-6,TGTGCCAGCAGTTACATGGGATATAATTCACCCCTCCACTTT,CASSYMGYNSPLHF
.,.,15,TRBV7-2,TRBJ2-7,TGTGCCAGCAGCTTAGGGGGCCCACTCTTGGGCGAGCAGTACTTC,CASSLGGPLLGEQYF
.,TRBD1,15,TRBV28,TRBJ1-2,TGTGCCAGCAGTTTACAGGGGGTTTATGACTATGGCTACACCTTC,CASSLQGVYDYGYTF
many,.,14,TRBV6-6,TRBJ2-1,TGTGCCAGCAGTTACTCGACCGTGCACAATGAGCAGTTCTTC,CASSYSTVHNEQFF
.,.,11,TRBV29-1,TRBJ1-2,TGCAGCGTTTACACCATCTATGGCTACACCTTC,CSVYTIYGYTF
many,TRBD1,15,TRBV3-1,TRBJ1-1,TGTGCCAGCACCAAAGAGGCGACAGGGTCGGCTGAAGCTTTCTTT,CASTKEATGSAEAFF
.,.,15,TRBV11-2,TRBJ1-4,TGTGCCAGCAGCTCCCGGGGGACAACTAATGAAAAACTGTTTTTT,CASSSRGTTNEKLFF
few,.,17,TRBV10-3,TRBJ2-3,TGTGCCATCAGTGAGTTCAAGGGGGGAGGCGGCACAGATACGCAGTATTTT,CAISEFKGGGGTDTQYF
few,.,12,TRBV15,TRBJ1-1,TGTGCCACCGGGGGGCAGCGGTCTGAAGCTTTCTTT,CATGGQRSEAFF
few,.,16,TRBV5-1,TRBJ2-5,TGCGCCAGCAGCCCCTCGGGTTATCCTGGGTTGGAGACCCAGTACTTC,CASSPSGYPGLETQYF
many,.,12,TRBV6-2/TRBV6-3,TRBJ2-5,TGTGCCAGCAGTTTGCAACAAGAGACCCAGTACTTC,CASSLQQETQYF
.,.,15,TRBV7-9,TRBJ2-5,TGTGCCAGCAGCCTCGCTTCGGGGAGGCACGAGACCCAGTACTTC,CASSLASGRHETQYF
few,TRBD1,16,TRBV4-1,TRBJ2-7,TGCGCCAGCAGCCAAGACCGGGACAGGGGAGCCTACGAGCAGTACTTC,CASSQDRDRGAYEQYF
few,TRBD1,13,TRBV29-1,TRBJ1-2,TGCAGCGTTGAAAACCAGGGGGACTATGGCTACACCTTC,CSVENQGDYGYTF
few,.,13,TRBV28,TRBJ1-2,TGTGCCAGCAGGGGAGGGGGGGCCTATGGCTACACCTTC,CASRGGGAYGYTF
few,.,13,TRBV5-1,TRBJ2-1,TGCGCCAGTAGGGTCGGCAGCAACAATGAGCAGTTCTTC,CASRVGSNNEQFF